Listed below are T cell receptor beta chains from one sample, sequenced in a study of post-analysis software for immune sequencing data. MiXCR was run by TCRdb on the PCR reads, yielding one entry per CDR3 protein. The data hold roughly 600,000 distinct CDR3 sequences, with 40% to 50% observed a single time. Sequenced material: blood. Every receptor here comes from a girl between 5 and 17 years old with multiple sclerosis. Each CDR3 is given without its conserved first and last residue. Each record gives: J gene, V gene, CDR3 protein.

j_gene: TRBJ2-1
v_gene: TRBV20-1
CDR3aa: SARGQLQTSGSTNEQF

j_gene: TRBJ2-1
v_gene: TRBV6-4
CDR3aa: ASSKGVFVEQF

j_gene: TRBJ2-7
v_gene: TRBV7-6
CDR3aa: ASSFSGLNEQY

j_gene: TRBJ2-1
v_gene: TRBV9
CDR3aa: ASSPDLVVRDNEQF

j_gene: TRBJ2-1
v_gene: TRBV4-2
CDR3aa: ASSQGVGETQF

j_gene: .
v_gene: TRBV20-1
CDR3aa: SARDTNQETQY

j_gene: TRBJ2-1
v_gene: TRBV29-1
CDR3aa: SAGRLGDEQF

j_gene: TRBJ2-1
v_gene: TRBV12-3/TRBV12-4
CDR3aa: ASSLAVYNEQF

j_gene: TRBJ2-5
v_gene: TRBV20-1
CDR3aa: SAEAWSTSQETQY

j_gene: TRBJ2-1
v_gene: TRBV7-7
CDR3aa: ASSPTAAPNEQF

j_gene: TRBJ1-6
v_gene: TRBV11-2
CDR3aa: ASSLGVLLSSSSYNSPLH

j_gene: TRBJ2-3
v_gene: TRBV10-3
CDR3aa: AIRPLAGVEGYADTQY

j_gene: .
v_gene: TRBV3-1
CDR3aa: ASSQDLLKVNIQY

j_gene: TRBJ2-5
v_gene: TRBV7-8
CDR3aa: ASLDSRTSGREETQY

j_gene: TRBJ2-3
v_gene: TRBV5-1
CDR3aa: ASSLVSLAGSTDTQY